This TCR beta chain was identified in a study of blood T cells in healthy people across ages. Study as a whole: The capture of about one barcoded beta molecule per two T cells was achieved by template switching. Study results and limitations: A strong correlation between TCR beta diversity and naive T cell percentage was seen. Long-lived donors exceeded aged donors in naive CD4+ cells and diversity.

The V end was cut by 2 bases, the J end by 5 bases, with 19 bases between. Germline CDR1 reads SGHTA; CDR2 reads FQGNSA. This CDR3 contains 17 residues. A sample-barcoded 5' primer and a J-beta primer mix were used in a second PCR of about 7 to 11 cycles. A template-switch adaptor containing 12 random nucleotides labeled each cDNA molecule. MiXCR was run by TCRdb on the 5' RACE reads, yielding one entry per CDR3 protein. The table includes over a million distinct CDR3 sequences, approximately 60% detected once. As regards this clonotype: No antigen is known for it.

The V call is TRBV7-2, the J call TRBJ2-1, with D maybe TRBD1 (6 bases). Sequencing input: blood. The TCR was taken from a young man in good health. The CDR3: CASSLNGGWGRHNEQFF. CDR3 nucleotides: TGTGCCAGCAGCTTAAATGGTGGATGGGGGCGGCACAATGAGCAGTTCTTC.